The entry below gives a single TCR beta chain sequence along with its context. Its antigen is currently unknown. This specimen belongs to a study of graft-versus-host responses after intestinal transplantation. Study in general: Anti-thymocyte globulin induction was given to all recipients, followed by tacrolimus and steroids for around three years.

Study results and limitations: The recipient marrow held GvH clones, and some of them showed up first in ileum or blood. Levels of circulating GvH clones at their peak were associated with early post-transplant HvG declines.

Sequenced by immunoSEQ multiplex PCR; TCRdb stores in-frame clones only, minus some. The data hold about 110,000 clones, with about 92% observed a single time. This sequence was found in a human donor who was the organ donor for an intestinal transplant. The sequenced sample was unstimulated CD8+ T cells sorted from spleen or lymph node cells, obtained before transplant.

The CDR3 spells CASTPGSSGGYNEQFF. The CDR3 bases are TGTGCCAGCACCCCAGGGTCTAGCGGGGGATACAATGAGCAGTTCTTC. This chain joins TRBV13 and TRBJ2-1; TRBD2 matches at 10 bases. The CDR3 totals 16 residues. Germline-derived CDR1 and CDR2 are PRHDT and FYEKMQ (reference sequence). Trimming removed 7 bases from V and 4 bases from J; junction bases left unmatched: 10.